The T cell receptor beta chain under discussion was sequenced for a study of cytomegalovirus exposure and HLA in healthy donors. V was shortened by 0 bases and J by 4 bases, with 6 bases between the two germline ends. Germline CDR1 reads LNHNV; CDR2 reads YYDKDF (reference sequence). The CDR3 runs 14 residues. PCR was performed using 60 Vbeta and 13 Jbeta primers. TCRdb keeps only in-frame clones here, not all; method: immunoSEQ multiplex PCR. The data contain approximately 170,000 clones, 68% of them seen just once; the ten biggest clones take up around 4.5%. The TCR comes from a woman under 30 in good health and CMV-seropositive. This rearrangement joins TRBV15 to TRBJ1-4, with D uncertain. The specimen sequenced was PBMCs. In nucleotides, the CDR3 is TGTGCCACCAGCAGAGATCGGGGTAATGAAAAACTGTTTTTT. Translation: CATSRDRGNEKLFF.